The rows below give T cell receptor beta chains drawn from one sample of a study of T cell responses to AZD1222 COVID-19 vaccine. Sequenced by immunoSEQ multiplex PCR; TCRdb stores in-frame clones only, minus some. Among around 120,000 clones listed, about nine tenths were seen once. Sample: peripheral blood, taken 28 days after the second AZD1222 dose. These receptors all stem from an adult who received the AZD1222 COVID-19 vaccine. Both conserved end residues are part of each CDR3. D genes are given only for firm matches. Only some rows state a clone size, as once, few, many or a class for expanded clones.

cdr3_nt: TGCGCCAGCAGTCGTGGACAGGGCGGTACAGATACGCAGTATTTT; cdr3_aa: CASSRGQGGTDTQYF; j_call: TRBJ2-3; v_call: TRBV5-1; clone_size: .; d_call: TRBD1
cdr3_nt: TGTGCCAGCAGTTTATCACGGACGGCTCCCTTCTACACCTTC; cdr3_aa: CASSLSRTAPFYTF; j_call: TRBJ1-2; v_call: TRBV27; clone_size: .; d_call: .
cdr3_nt: TGTGCCAGCAGACAGGAGCCCTACGAGCAGTACTTC; cdr3_aa: CASRQEPYEQYF; j_call: TRBJ2-7; v_call: TRBV28; clone_size: .; d_call: .
cdr3_nt: TGTGCCAGCAGCTTAGCCGGGACTAGTCCCAATGAGCAGTTCTTC; cdr3_aa: CASSLAGTSPNEQFF; j_call: TRBJ2-1; v_call: TRBV7-2; clone_size: .; d_call: TRBD2
cdr3_nt: TGTGCCAGCAGCTTAGGGCACAATGGAAACACCATATATTTT; cdr3_aa: CASSLGHNGNTIYF; j_call: TRBJ1-3; v_call: TRBV7-9; clone_size: .; d_call: .
cdr3_nt: TGTGCCTGGAGTGGGAAGTCCACAGATACGCAGTATTTT; cdr3_aa: CAWSGKSTDTQYF; j_call: TRBJ2-3; v_call: TRBV30; clone_size: .; d_call: .
cdr3_nt: TGTGCCAGCAGCTTACAACAGGGAAGCTATGGCTACACCTTC; cdr3_aa: CASSLQQGSYGYTF; j_call: TRBJ1-2; v_call: TRBV7-2; clone_size: .; d_call: .
cdr3_nt: TGTGCCAGCAGCGTAAGTGGACAGGGCCCCTACGAGCAGTACTTC; cdr3_aa: CASSVSGQGPYEQYF; j_call: TRBJ2-7; v_call: TRBV7-2; clone_size: .; d_call: TRBD1
cdr3_nt: TGTGCCAGCAGCTTAATGGGACAGGCTGCGAACATTCAGTACTTC; cdr3_aa: CASSLMGQAANIQYF; j_call: TRBJ2-4; v_call: TRBV7-3; clone_size: once; d_call: TRBD1
cdr3_nt: TGTGCCAGCCAACAGGGGGAGGCTACTAATGAAAAACTGTTTTTT; cdr3_aa: CASQQGEATNEKLFF; j_call: TRBJ1-4; v_call: TRBV19; clone_size: .; d_call: TRBD1
cdr3_nt: TGTGCCACCAGCAGAGATCTCTGGTCAACCTCCTACAATGAGCAGTTCTTC; cdr3_aa: CATSRDLWSTSYNEQFF; j_call: TRBJ2-1; v_call: TRBV15; clone_size: .; d_call: .
cdr3_nt: TGTGCCAGCAGTTTGGGACCGGGACAGCCCTACAATGAGCAGTTCTTC; cdr3_aa: CASSLGPGQPYNEQFF; j_call: TRBJ2-1; v_call: TRBV27; clone_size: .; d_call: TRBD1
cdr3_nt: TGTGCCAGCAGCCCCTCAGGGGACCAATTCGAAAAACTGTTTTTT; cdr3_aa: CASSPSGDQFEKLFF; j_call: TRBJ1-4; v_call: TRBV9; clone_size: .; d_call: .
cdr3_nt: TGTGCCAGCCTTCATCATTCAGGAAATCAGCCCCAGCATTTT; cdr3_aa: CASLHHSGNQPQHF; j_call: TRBJ1-5; v_call: TRBV28; clone_size: .; d_call: .
cdr3_nt: TGTGCCTGGAGTATCGGACCCGCCCGAGGTCAGCCCCAGCATTTT; cdr3_aa: CAWSIGPARGQPQHF; j_call: TRBJ1-5; v_call: TRBV30; clone_size: few; d_call: .
cdr3_nt: TGCGCCAGCAGCTTGGCCTCAGTGAACTATGGCTACACCTTC; cdr3_aa: CASSLASVNYGYTF; j_call: TRBJ1-2; v_call: TRBV5-1; clone_size: .; d_call: .
cdr3_nt: TGTGCCAGTAGTATAGGTCCGGGGTATTCACCCCTCCACTTT; cdr3_aa: CASSIGPGYSPLHF; j_call: TRBJ1-6; v_call: TRBV19; clone_size: few; d_call: .
cdr3_nt: TGTGCCAGCAGTTGGGGACATCAGCCCCAGCATTTT; cdr3_aa: CASSWGHQPQHF; j_call: TRBJ1-5; v_call: TRBV12-3/TRBV12-4; clone_size: .; d_call: .
cdr3_nt: TGTGCCAGCTGGACTAGTCTTCTCTACAATGAGCAGTTCTTC; cdr3_aa: CASWTSLLYNEQFF; j_call: TRBJ2-1; v_call: TRBV2; clone_size: .; d_call: TRBD2
cdr3_nt: TGTGCCTATGACAGGGTCTTCAACACTGAAGCTTTCTTT; cdr3_aa: CAYDRVFNTEAFF; j_call: TRBJ1-1; v_call: TRBV30; clone_size: .; d_call: TRBD1
cdr3_nt: TGCGCCAGCAGCCCGGGGACAGCGAATTCACCCCTCCACTTT; cdr3_aa: CASSPGTANSPLHF; j_call: TRBJ1-6; v_call: TRBV5-1; clone_size: .; d_call: TRBD1
cdr3_nt: TGTGCCGGACAGGGGGCGAGGTTCCACGAGCAGTACTTC; cdr3_aa: CAGQGARFHEQYF; j_call: TRBJ2-7; v_call: TRBV6-5; clone_size: .; d_call: TRBD1
cdr3_nt: TGTGCCAGCAGCGAGTACACATGGAACACCGGGGAGCTGTTTTTT; cdr3_aa: CASSEYTWNTGELFF; j_call: TRBJ2-2; v_call: TRBV11-1; clone_size: .; d_call: .
cdr3_nt: TGTGCCAGCAGCACCCGACTAGCCCAAAAAGGGAGCACCGGGGAGCTGTTTTTT; cdr3_aa: CASSTRLAQKGSTGELFF; j_call: TRBJ2-2; v_call: TRBV9; clone_size: .; d_call: TRBD2
cdr3_nt: TGTGCCAGCAGCGCCCCAGTCGGGTCCCAAGTTTCTAACTATGGCTACACCTTC; cdr3_aa: CASSAPVGSQVSNYGYTF; j_call: TRBJ1-2; v_call: TRBV9; clone_size: .; d_call: .
cdr3_nt: TGCAGTGCTAGGGGACTATTGGGCTACACCTTC; cdr3_aa: CSARGLLGYTF; j_call: TRBJ1-2; v_call: TRBV20-1; clone_size: .; d_call: .
cdr3_nt: TGTGCCAGCAGTAATACAGGGGGCACAAATCAGCCCCAGCATTTT; cdr3_aa: CASSNTGGTNQPQHF; j_call: TRBJ1-5; v_call: TRBV6-2/TRBV6-3; clone_size: few; d_call: TRBD1
cdr3_nt: TGTGCCAGCAGCTTAGTACCCCAGGCCACCTACGAGCAGTACTTC; cdr3_aa: CASSLVPQATYEQYF; j_call: TRBJ2-7; v_call: TRBV7-6; clone_size: .; d_call: .
cdr3_nt: TGTGCCAGTAGTACCCGGACCGGCGGTTCACCCCTCCACTTT; cdr3_aa: CASSTRTGGSPLHF; j_call: TRBJ1-6; v_call: TRBV19; clone_size: .; d_call: .
cdr3_nt: TGTGCCAGCAGCGACCGGACAGGGTCCTACGAGCAGTACTTC; cdr3_aa: CASSDRTGSYEQYF; j_call: TRBJ2-7; v_call: TRBV7-6; clone_size: .; d_call: TRBD1
cdr3_nt: TGCGCCAGCAGCCAAGATAAGGGACAGGGGGGAGATACGCAGTATTTT; cdr3_aa: CASSQDKGQGGDTQYF; j_call: TRBJ2-3; v_call: TRBV4-3; clone_size: .; d_call: TRBD1
cdr3_nt: TGTGCCAGCAGTACAGGGTTCGATAATTCACCCCTCCACTTT; cdr3_aa: CASSTGFDNSPLHF; j_call: TRBJ1-6; v_call: TRBV27; clone_size: .; d_call: .
cdr3_nt: TGTGCCAGCAGCTTGGCACTAGCGGGAGTCTACAATGAGCAGTTCTTC; cdr3_aa: CASSLALAGVYNEQFF; j_call: TRBJ2-1; v_call: TRBV5-5; clone_size: .; d_call: TRBD2
cdr3_nt: TGTGCCAGCACTGGTCTTGCTTCGGGCACCGGGGAGCTGTTTTTT; cdr3_aa: CASTGLASGTGELFF; j_call: TRBJ2-2; v_call: TRBV9; clone_size: .; d_call: .
cdr3_nt: TGTGCCAGCAGTTCCTTCACAGGGACCGAGCAGTACTTC; cdr3_aa: CASSSFTGTEQYF; j_call: TRBJ2-7; v_call: TRBV11-3; clone_size: .; d_call: .
cdr3_nt: TGTGCCAGCAGCTCCTGGCTCGAGCAGTACTTC; cdr3_aa: CASSSWLEQYF; j_call: TRBJ2-7; v_call: TRBV11-2; clone_size: .; d_call: .
cdr3_nt: TGTGCCAGCAGTTACCCGTACGGGGAGCTGTTTTTT; cdr3_aa: CASSYPYGELFF; j_call: TRBJ2-2; v_call: TRBV6-2/TRBV6-3; clone_size: .; d_call: .
cdr3_nt: TGTGCCACCCGGGGGGACACCGGGGAGCTGTTTTTT; cdr3_aa: CATRGDTGELFF; j_call: TRBJ2-2; v_call: TRBV24-1; clone_size: .; d_call: TRBD2
cdr3_nt: TGTGCCACCAGCAGAGCAGGGAACTATGGCTACACCTTC; cdr3_aa: CATSRAGNYGYTF; j_call: TRBJ1-2; v_call: TRBV15; clone_size: .; d_call: .